This T cell receptor beta chain was found in a study of cytomegalovirus exposure and HLA in healthy donors. Whole-study findings and limits: In an earlier analysis, about 90% or about 30%: the productive usage of most TCR beta V segments. Rarity marked most TCR sequences, yet some public TCRs occurred in many donors. CMV serostatus was the only recorded immune exposure for donors. Researchers reported in a later analysis that a missense DCLRE1C variant was tied to TCR beta V- and J-gene trimming.

The PCR employed 60 Vbeta primers together with 13 Jbeta primers. Sequencing used immunoSEQ multiplex PCR; TCRdb keeps in-frame clones, though not all of them. This repertoire shows 120,000 or so clones, roughly 80% found once; its top ten account for 3.4%. As regards this clone: What it binds is not known.

The source material was PBMCs. The source of this sequence is a man between 25 and 39 years old in good health and CMV-seronegative.

CDR3 sequence reads: CASSRGVEEKLFF. CDR3 sequence (DNA): TGTGCCAGCAGCCGGGGGGTAGAGGAAAAACTGTTTTTT. V gene TRBV28 combines with J gene TRBJ1-4, with D possibly matching TRBD1 (5 bases). Looked up from germline, CDR1 is MDHEN and CDR2 is SYDVKM. V dropped 6 bases and J dropped 8 bases, with 13 bases sitting between them. CDR3 length: 13 amino acids.